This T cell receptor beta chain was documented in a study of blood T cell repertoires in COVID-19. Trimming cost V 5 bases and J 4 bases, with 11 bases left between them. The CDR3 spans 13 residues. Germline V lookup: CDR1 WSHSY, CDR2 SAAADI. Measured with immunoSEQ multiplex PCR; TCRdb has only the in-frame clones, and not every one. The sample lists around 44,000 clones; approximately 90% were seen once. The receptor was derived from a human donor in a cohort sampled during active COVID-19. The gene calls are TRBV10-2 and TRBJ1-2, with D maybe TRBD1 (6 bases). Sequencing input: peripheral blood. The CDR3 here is CASSMGASYGYTF. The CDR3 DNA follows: TGCGCCAGCAGTATGGGGGCGTCCTATGGCTACACCTTC.